This T cell receptor (beta chain) is drawn from a study of shared clonotypes between healthy human individuals. Study-wide background: There were three CD4 naive, three CD4 memory, two CD8 naive and one CD8 memory plates per donor.

From germline, CDR1 is SGHNT and CDR2 YYREEE (reference sequence). This CDR3 has 11 residues. V gave up 7 bases and J gave up 2 bases, with 6 bases separating them. Generated by immunoSEQ multiplex PCR, the TCRdb table keeps only in-frame clones and is missing some. The table lists more than 500,000 clones, roughly 95% of them singletons. This clonotype was sampled from a woman in her twenties or thirties in good health. This chain uses TRBV5-4 with TRBJ1-2, with a weak D call TRBD1 (6 bases). The specimen sequenced was naive CD4+ T cells sorted from blood. Subset: CD45RA+ positively selected. The chain's CDR3 is CASGTNYGYTF. In nucleotides, the CDR3 is TGTGCCAGCGGGACAAACTATGGCTACACCTTC.